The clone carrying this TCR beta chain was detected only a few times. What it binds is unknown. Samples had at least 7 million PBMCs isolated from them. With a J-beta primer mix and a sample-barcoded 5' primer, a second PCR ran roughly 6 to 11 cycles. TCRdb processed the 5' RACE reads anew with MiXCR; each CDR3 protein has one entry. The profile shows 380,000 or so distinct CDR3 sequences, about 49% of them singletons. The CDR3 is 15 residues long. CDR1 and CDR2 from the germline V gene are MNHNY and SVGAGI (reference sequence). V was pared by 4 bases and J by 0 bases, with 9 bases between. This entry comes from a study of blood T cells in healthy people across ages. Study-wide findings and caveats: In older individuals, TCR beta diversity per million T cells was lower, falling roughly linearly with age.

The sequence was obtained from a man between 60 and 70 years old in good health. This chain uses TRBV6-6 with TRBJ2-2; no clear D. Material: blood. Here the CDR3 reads CASSLGSANTGELFF. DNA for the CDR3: TGTGCCAGCAGTTTAGGCAGCGCGAACACCGGGGAGCTGTTTTTT.